This TCR beta chain was identified during a study of blood T cell repertoires in COVID-19. Study information: Specimens from acute and convalescent COVID-19 originated in the United States, Italy and Spain. T cells, B-cell-depleted T cells, or PBMCs provided the cDNA or gDNA that served as material.

The CDR3 spans 15 residues. Trimming shortened V by 0 bases and J by 0 bases, and 7 bases separated the two germline ends. Germline V CDR1 and CDR2: MNHEY, SMNVEV (reference sequence). Authors' methods: Researchers report that nucleated cell counts were estimated from reference gene primer amplification. Sequenced by immunoSEQ multiplex PCR; TCRdb stores in-frame clones only, minus some. The DNA was the basis for D and trimming; V, J and clone size are from that table. In the table there are roughly 100,000 clones, around 79% of which are singletons. The chain recombines TRBV27 with TRBJ2-3; a weak D match, TRBD1 (5 bases). This sequence was found in a woman over 75 with active or convalescent COVID-19. The specimen sequenced was peripheral blood. The CDR3 nucleotides are TGTGCCAGCAGTTTATCCAGACAGAGCACAGATACGCAGTATTTT. Its translation is CASSLSRQSTDTQYF.